Listed below are T cell receptor beta chains from one sample, sequenced in a study of blood T cell repertoires in COVID-19. Here immunoSEQ multiplex PCR was the method, and the copy in TCRdb shows in-frame clones only, minus some. The sample holds 200,000 or so clones, 79% seen once. Sequencing was done on a sample of peripheral blood. All receptors come from a man between 60 and 75 years old with active or convalescent COVID-19. Both conserved end residues are part of each CDR3. A D gene is named only where the DNA matches it firmly. Size values are once, few and many counts, or a class for expanded clones, and some rows have none.

D	size	V	J	DNA	CDR3
-	-	TRBV29-1	TRBJ2-5	TGCAGCTCAAGAAGGGGGCAAGAGACCCAGTACTTC	CSSRRGQETQYF
-	many	TRBV27	TRBJ1-6	TGTGCCAGCAGTCCGGCAGGGGAAAATTCACCCCTCCACTTT	CASSPAGENSPLHF
TRBD2	-	TRBV7-9	TRBJ2-1	TGTGCCAGCAGCCTCCTAGCGGGAGGGTACAATGAGCAGTTCTTC	CASSLLAGGYNEQFF
TRBD2	-	TRBV29-1	TRBJ2-1	TGCAGCGTTGAAGGTGGTAGCGGGAGGATCGATGAGCAGTTCTTC	CSVEGGSGRIDEQFF
-	-	TRBV28	TRBJ1-5	TGTGCCAGCAGTTTGGTCGAGCGGCCCCAGCATTTT	CASSLVERPQHF
TRBD2	-	TRBV28	TRBJ2-3	TGTGCCAGCAGCTTAGGAGCGGGAGTAGATACGCAGTATTTT	CASSLGAGVDTQYF
TRBD1	-	TRBV28	TRBJ2-6	TGTGCCAGCAGACGGGACAGGGATTCCGGGGCCAACGTCCTGACTTTC	CASRRDRDSGANVLTF
TRBD2	-	TRBV7-6	TRBJ2-1	TGTGCCAGCAGCCCACTAGCGGGGAGTTACAATGAGCAGTTCTTC	CASSPLAGSYNEQFF
TRBD2	-	TRBV29-1	TRBJ2-1	TGCAGCGTTGATTTAGCGGGAGGCGATGAGCAGTTCTTC	CSVDLAGGDEQFF
TRBD2	-	TRBV4-2	TRBJ2-3	TGTGCCAGCAGCCAAGGTGGCCCGGGACTAGCGAGACGGGGCACAGATACGCAGTATTTT	CASSQGGPGLARRGTDTQYF
-	few	TRBV24-1	TRBJ1-2	TGTGCCACCAGTGACCCCAGGGGCTATTATGGCTACACCTTC	CATSDPRGYYGYTF
-	once	TRBV28	TRBJ2-1	TGTGCCAGCAGTTCGGGAGATGGCTCCTACAATGAGCAGTTCTTC	CASSSGDGSYNEQFF
-	-	TRBV25-1	TRBJ2-3	TGTGCCAGCAGTGAATCTGGAGCAGATACGCAGTATTTT	CASSESGADTQYF
TRBD1	-	TRBV9	TRBJ1-5	TGTGCCAGCAGCCCTGGGGACAGATCTAATCAGCCCCAGCATTTT	CASSPGDRSNQPQHF
-	many	TRBV12-3/TRBV12-4	TRBJ1-1	TGTGCCAGCAGTTTTGAACGGTTTGAAGCTTTCTTT	CASSFERFEAFF
-	once	TRBV5-4	TRBJ1-2	TGTGCCAGCACCTTGGTGGGGGCAACAGCTATGGGCTACACCTTC	CASTLVGATAMGYTF
-	-	TRBV28	TRBJ1-1	TGTGCCAGCGGGAGGATCGAGGCTTTCTTT	CASGRIEAFF
TRBD2	-	TRBV3-1/TRBV3-2	TRBJ2-1	TGTGCCAGCAGCCGCCCTACCGGGACTAGCGGGAAGGTGCCCTACAATGAGCAGTTCTTC	CASSRPTGTSGKVPYNEQFF
TRBD2	once	TRBV5-4	TRBJ2-1	TGTGCCAGCAGCTTTAGGACTAGCAGTAGGGATGAGCAGTTCTTC	CASSFRTSSRDEQFF
TRBD1	few	TRBV12-3/TRBV12-4	TRBJ1-1	TGTGCCAGCAGTCTCACAGGGGTCACTGAAGCTTTCTTT	CASSLTGVTEAFF
-	-	TRBV18	TRBJ1-2	TGTGCCAGCTCACCGGGCAAGAACTATGGCTACACCTTC	CASSPGKNYGYTF
-	-	TRBV5-1	TRBJ1-1	TGCGCCAGCAGCTTCGAGGTGGGCACTGAAGCTTTCTTT	CASSFEVGTEAFF
TRBD2	-	TRBV14	TRBJ2-7	TGTGCCAGCAGCCAAACCGGGACTAGCACGTACGAGCAGTACTTC	CASSQTGTSTYEQYF
TRBD2	-	TRBV3-1/TRBV3-2	TRBJ2-1	TGTGCCAGCAGCCTAGGACTAGCGGGAGGGTCCTACAATGAGCAGTTCTTC	CASSLGLAGGSYNEQFF
-	few	TRBV28	TRBJ2-7	TGTGCCAGCCTGAAGGCAGGGGACTCCTACGAGCAGTACTTC	CASLKAGDSYEQYF
-	few	TRBV28	TRBJ2-7	TGTGCCAGCAGTCCCTTCCACGAGCAGTACTTC	CASSPFHEQYF
-	-	TRBV19	TRBJ1-5	TGTGCCAGTAGTGGAGGTTTGTCAATCTGGAGCAATCAGCCCCAGCATTTT	CASSGGLSIWSNQPQHF
-	-	TRBV24-1	TRBJ1-1	TGTGCCACCAGTGATTTGAAACATGAAGCTTTCTTT	CATSDLKHEAFF
TRBD1	-	TRBV19	TRBJ2-3	TGTGCCAGTAATAATCTCCAGGGGGCGCGGAGAGATACGCAGTATTTT	CASNNLQGARRDTQYF
-	-	TRBV10-3	TRBJ2-7	TGTGCCATCGGTATGGGCGTTGCAAGAAGCTCCTACGAGCAGTACTTC	CAIGMGVARSSYEQYF
TRBD2	once	TRBV6-5	TRBJ2-7	TGTGCCAGCAGTTTGGGGACTAGCGGGTATTCTTACGAGCAGTACTTC	CASSLGTSGYSYEQYF
-	-	TRBV5-6	TRBJ2-5	TGTGCCAGCAGCTTGGTCGAGGGGGCCCAGTACTTC	CASSLVEGAQYF
TRBD2	-	TRBV7-2	TRBJ2-1	TGTGCCAGCAGCTCGCGGACTAGCGGCTCCTACAATGAGCAGTTCTTC	CASSSRTSGSYNEQFF
-	-	TRBV19	TRBJ1-5	TGTGCCAGTAGTATGAACAGGGACAATCAGCCCCAGCATTTT	CASSMNRDNQPQHF
-	-	TRBV28	TRBJ2-7	TGTGCCAGCAGTCCCCAGACTACCGGGGCCTACGAGCAGTACTTC	CASSPQTTGAYEQYF
TRBD2	-	TRBV9	TRBJ2-2	TGTGCCAGCAGCTCAGGGACTAGCGCGGGGGAGCTGTTTTTT	CASSSGTSAGELFF
TRBD1	-	TRBV2	TRBJ2-5	TGTGCCAGCAGTGAGAGTACAGGGGGCGGGACCCAGTACTTC	CASSESTGGGTQYF
-	-	TRBV28	TRBJ2-7	TGTGCCAGCAGACAAAGAGGGACAGGGCTAGCGGGAAGCTACGAGCAGTACTTC	CASRQRGTGLAGSYEQYF
-	-	TRBV7-2	TRBJ2-1	TGTGCCAGCAGCTTAGGGGACTTTAACGGGGAGCAGTTCTTC	CASSLGDFNGEQFF
-	-	TRBV28	TRBJ1-1	TGTGCCAGCTACTATAGCGGTCAGAACACTGAAGCTTTCTTT	CASYYSGQNTEAFF
-	few	TRBV6-1	TRBJ2-7	TGTGCCAGCAGTGAAAGCCGCAGGGGATCTGGAGAGCAGTACTTC	CASSESRRGSGEQYF